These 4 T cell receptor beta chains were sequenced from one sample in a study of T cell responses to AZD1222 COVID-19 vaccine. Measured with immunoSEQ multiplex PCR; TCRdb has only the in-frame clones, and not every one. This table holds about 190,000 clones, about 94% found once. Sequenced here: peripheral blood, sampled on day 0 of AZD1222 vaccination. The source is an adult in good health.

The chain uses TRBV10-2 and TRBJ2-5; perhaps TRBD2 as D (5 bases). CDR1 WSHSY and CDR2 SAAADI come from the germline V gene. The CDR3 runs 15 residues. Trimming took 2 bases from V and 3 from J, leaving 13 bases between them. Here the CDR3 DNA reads TGCGCCAGCAGTGAGCCCCGGGATGTCAAAGAGACCCAGTACTTC. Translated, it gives CASSEPRDVKETQYF.

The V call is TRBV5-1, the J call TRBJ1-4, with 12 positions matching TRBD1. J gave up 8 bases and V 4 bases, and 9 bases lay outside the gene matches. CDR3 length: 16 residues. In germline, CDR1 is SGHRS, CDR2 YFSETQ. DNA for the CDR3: TGCGCCAGCAGCCCGGGACAGGGGGCGCCGGGGGAAAAACTGTTTTTT. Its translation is CASSPGQGAPGEKLFF.

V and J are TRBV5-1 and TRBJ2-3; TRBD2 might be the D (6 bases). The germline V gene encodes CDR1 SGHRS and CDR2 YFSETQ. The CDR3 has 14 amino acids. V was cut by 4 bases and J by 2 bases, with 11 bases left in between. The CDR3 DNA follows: TGCGCCAGCAGCCCCGGGAGAGACACAGATACGCAGTATTTT. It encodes CASSPGRDTDTQYF.

The CDR3 DNA reads as TGTGCCAGCAGTTCTGGACAGGGCCGGGAGCAGTACTTC. It is translated as CASSSGQGREQYF. V gene TRBV6-2 or TRBV6-3 combines with J gene TRBJ2-7; 8 bases line up with TRBD1. The CDR3 covers 13 residues. The V segment lost 4 bases and the J segment 7 bases; nucleotides outside the gene matches: 6. The germline gives CDR1 MNHEY, CDR2 SVGEGT.